The 9 T cell receptor beta chains listed next were all sequenced from one sample in a study of T cells in Graves' hyperthyroidism and ophthalmopathy. Amplification yielded TCR beta CDR3 regions, with RNA transcripts as the source. The primer set for the first-round RT-PCR of the TCR CDR3 was HTBI. TCRdb analysed the multiplex PCR reads with MiXCR anew, one entry per CDR3 protein. The sample lists 250,000 to 300,000 distinct CDR3 sequences, approximately 18% occurring once. Sequences were obtained from blood. These receptors all stem from a man between 50 and 59 years old with Graves' ophthalmopathy.

Comment on this clonotype: A much more abundant neighbour one base away suggests this may be a read error. This chain links TRBV20-1 with TRBJ2-5; D ambiguous. The V end lost 1 base, the J end lost 5 bases, and 11 bases lay between the germline ends. The CDR3 runs 13 residues. Germline V lookup: CDR1 DFQATT, CDR2 SNEGSKA (reference sequence). CDR3 coding DNA: TGCAGTGCTAGAGGGCGAAAAGGGGAGACCCAGTACTTC. This translates into CSARGRKGETQYF.

This clonotype appeared once. The chain recombines TRBV28 with TRBJ2-1; possibly TRBD2 for D (6 bases). V was pared by 5 bases and J by 5 bases, with 16 bases between. Germline CDR1 is MDHEN and CDR2 is SYDVKM. The CDR3 covers 15 residues. The chain's CDR3 is CASSTGTDYNNEQFF. The CDR3 DNA reads TGTGCCAGCAGTACCGGGACGGACTATAACAATGAGCAGTTCTTC.

The rearrangement uses TRBV7-9 and TRBJ2-2; D uncertain. This CDR3 is built from 15 residues. Looked up from germline, CDR1 is SEHNR and CDR2 is FQNEAQ (reference sequence). V was pared by 1 base and J by 0 bases, with 6 bases between. CDR3 in DNA: TGTGCCAGCAGCTTAGACGGGCCGAACACCGGGGAGCTGTTTTTT. Translation gives CASSLDGPNTGELFF.

This clonotype was picked up many times. V and J are TRBV12-3 or TRBV12-4 and TRBJ2-7, with 7 bases lining up with TRBD2. This CDR3 contains 14 residues. With V trimmed by 7 bases and J by 2 bases, 8 bases remained unmatched. This chain's CDR3 is CASKSGLRAYEQYF. In DNA, the CDR3 is TGTGCCAGCAAGTCGGGACTACGGGCCTACGAGCAGTACTTC.

This clonotype has at least ten counts. The rearrangement uses TRBV9 and TRBJ2-3, with TRBD1 as a possible D gene (5 bases). V shed 0 bases and J shed 0 bases, with 5 bases lying between them. The CDR3 is 14 residues long. CDR1 SGDLS and CDR2 YYNGEE come from the germline V gene. The CDR3 here is CASSVDRSTDTQYF. The CDR3, as DNA: TGTGCCAGCAGCGTAGACAGGAGCACAGATACGCAGTATTTT. Supplemented by reference TRBV9 and TRBJ2-3, the full variable domain reads DSGVTQTPKHLITATGQRVTLRCSPRSGDLSVYWYQQSLDQGLQFLIQYYNGEERAKGNILERFSAQQFPDLHSELNLSSLELGDSALYFCASSVDRSTDTQYFGPGTRLTVL.

This clonotype was observed a few times. The rearrangement links TRBV4-1 to TRBJ1-5; no clear D. Trimming took off 5 bases at V and 4 bases at J, with 12 bases between the two ends. Germline V gene data show CDR1 as MGHRA and CDR2 as YSYEKL. This CDR3 spans 14 amino acids. The CDR3 reads CASSTYQGNQPQHF. In nucleotides, the CDR3 is TGCGCCAGCAGCACATACCAAGGGAATCAGCCCCAGCATTTT.

In this sample, this clonotype turned up many times. The chain is built from TRBV30 and TRBJ2-7; 7 bases map to TRBD2. CDR1 and CDR2 from the germline V gene are GTSNPN and SVGIG (reference sequence). This CDR3 has 13 residues. Trimming took 3 bases from V and 5 from J; bases not matched to a gene: 7. CDR3 in DNA: TGTGCCTGGAGCGGGGAGGGGACCCACGAGCAGTACTTC. Protein: CAWSGEGTHEQYF.

As for this clonotype: Being one base from a much bigger clone, this may be a read error. The rearrangement links TRBV2 to TRBJ2-1, with 8 bases matching TRBD2. Trimming removed 10 bases from V and 9 bases from J; junction bases left unmatched: 14. CDR3 size: 14 residues. Germline CDR1 reads SNHLY; CDR2 reads FYNNEI. Written as DNA, the CDR3 is TGTGCCACCGAATCCAGCGGGGGCCCTATTGAGCAGTTCTTC. The encoded protein is CATESSGGPIEQFF.

A remark on this clonotype: The junction shows a germline mismatch at one end, possibly a read error. The gene calls are TRBV6-1 and TRBJ2-5; TRBD2 matches 8 bases. This CDR3 has 14 residues. From germline, CDR1 is MNHNS and CDR2 SASEGT. The CDR3 bases are TGTGCCAGCAGTGAAATCAGGGGACTAGAGGCCCAGTACTTC. Translating it yields CASSEIRGLEAQYF.